The rows below give T cell receptor beta chains drawn from one sample of a study of T cell responses to AZD1222 COVID-19 vaccine. Here immunoSEQ multiplex PCR was the method, and the copy in TCRdb shows in-frame clones only, minus some. The sample yields over 100,000 clones, 87% seen once. The specimen was peripheral blood, collected 28 days after the second AZD1222 dose. The receptor set was obtained from an adult who received the AZD1222 COVID-19 vaccine. Each CDR3 is given with its conserved first and last residue. D genes are given only for firm matches. The listing skips clone size in some rows; elsewhere it reads once, few, many or a size class.

few | TRBJ2-2 | TRBV2 | - | TGTGCCAGCAGCTCGTCTCGGGGTAGCACCGGGGAGCTGTTTTTT | CASSSSRGSTGELFF
- | TRBJ1-2 | TRBV18 | TRBD1 | TGTGCCAGCTCACCGTACGGGGCCGGGACAGGGAACTATGGCTACACCTTC | CASSPYGAGTGNYGYTF
- | TRBJ2-7 | TRBV7-2 | - | TGTGCCAGCAGCCCGGGTCCGGGAGCATACGAGCAGTACTTC | CASSPGPGAYEQYF
- | TRBJ1-2 | TRBV29-1 | - | TGCAGCGTTGAAGCCAGGACAGCTAACTATGGCTACACCTTC | CSVEARTANYGYTF
- | TRBJ2-5 | TRBV18 | TRBD1 | TGTGCCAGCTCACCACTGGGGCCAGGGGGCGAAAAGACCCAGTACTTC | CASSPLGPGGEKTQYF
- | TRBJ2-7 | TRBV6-5 | - | TGTGCCAGCAGTCGGCAGGTACAGCCCTACCAGCAGTACTTC | CASSRQVQPYQQYF
- | TRBJ2-7 | TRBV11-2 | TRBD2 | TGTGCCAGCAGCTTAGTCCCCCCTAGCGGGGGACCCTACGAGCAGTACTTC | CASSLVPPSGGPYEQYF
- | TRBJ1-3 | TRBV7-2 | - | TGTGCCAGCAGCTTTATCCCCGGAGGAAACACCATATATTTT | CASSFIPGGNTIYF
- | TRBJ1-5 | TRBV28 | - | TGTGCCAGTACGTATAGCAATCAGCCCCAGCATTTT | CASTYSNQPQHF
- | TRBJ1-2 | TRBV18 | - | TGTGCCAGCTCGTCCTTAACAGGGCCCTTGGGCTACACCTTC | CASSSLTGPLGYTF
- | TRBJ1-2 | TRBV27 | TRBD1 | TGTGCCAGCAGTTTCGACAGGGGTCGGGGCTACACCTTC | CASSFDRGRGYTF
- | TRBJ2-5 | TRBV6-5 | TRBD1 | TGTGCCACCAACCGACGGACAGGGAAAGAGACCCAGTACTTC | CATNRRTGKETQYF
- | TRBJ1-3 | TRBV20-1 | - | TGCAGTGCTAGACAGGGAAACACCATATATTTT | CSARQGNTIYF
- | TRBJ1-2 | TRBV7-2 | - | TGTGCCAGCAGCTCCACCCGGGTTGCGGTGAACTATGGCTACACCTTC | CASSSTRVAVNYGYTF
- | TRBJ1-1 | TRBV5-1 | - | TGCGCCAGCAGCATGGACGTCACCCCTTTGGCTTTCTTT | CASSMDVTPLAFF
- | TRBJ1-3 | TRBV4-3 | - | TGCGCCAGCAGCGCCCATCCTGACAGCGCCTCTGGAAACACCATATATTTT | CASSAHPDSASGNTIYF
- | TRBJ1-1 | TRBV6-2/TRBV6-3 | - | TGTGCCAGCAGTTGGGACGGCACTGAAGCTTTCTTT | CASSWDGTEAFF
- | TRBJ1-2 | TRBV19 | - | TGTGCCAGTAGTCCCCAGACCGACTACTATGGCTACACCTTC | CASSPQTDYYGYTF
- | TRBJ1-5 | TRBV19 | - | TGTGCCAGTAGTCCTCGGGACAATGCGGGGCCCCAGCATTTT | CASSPRDNAGPQHF
- | TRBJ1-1 | TRBV7-3 | - | TGTGCCAGCAGCTTGGGGCCGGAATCGACAGTAGGAGCTTTCTTT | CASSLGPESTVGAFF
- | TRBJ2-5 | TRBV6-5 | TRBD2 | TGTGCCAGCTCCAGAAATGGCGGGGGGGCTGAGACCCAGTACTTC | CASSRNGGGAETQYF
- | TRBJ1-5 | TRBV29-1 | - | TGCAGCGCTCAGACAGGTATGGATCAGCCCCAGCATTTT | CSAQTGMDQPQHF
- | TRBJ1-5 | TRBV5-8 | - | TGTGCCAGCAGCTTGGATAGCCAGGGCTACAATCAGCCCCAGCATTTT | CASSLDSQGYNQPQHF
- | TRBJ1-2 | TRBV4-3 | - | TGCGCCAGCGGCCAACAGGCAGCGGAAGGGTATGGCTACACCTTC | CASGQQAAEGYGYTF
- | TRBJ1-2 | TRBV28 | TRBD1 | TGTGCCAGCAGTTTCTCCGGGACAGGGTTGGGAGGCTACACCTTC | CASSFSGTGLGGYTF
- | TRBJ2-2 | TRBV7-8 | TRBD2 | TGTGCCAGCAGCTTAGTTTGGGGGGGACTAGCGGTTCGGGAGCTGTTTTTT | CASSLVWGGLAVRELFF
- | TRBJ1-2 | TRBV18 | - | TGTGCCAGCTCACCTGACAATGGAGAATACTATGGCTACACCTTC | CASSPDNGEYYGYTF
- | TRBJ1-5 | TRBV2 | - | TGTGCCAGCGGAATCTCAGGGTACTATCAGCCCCAGCATTTT | CASGISGYYQPQHF
- | TRBJ1-1 | TRBV2 | TRBD1 | TGTGCCAGCAGTCCTATCAGGGGGTTCACTGAAGCTTTCTTT | CASSPIRGFTEAFF